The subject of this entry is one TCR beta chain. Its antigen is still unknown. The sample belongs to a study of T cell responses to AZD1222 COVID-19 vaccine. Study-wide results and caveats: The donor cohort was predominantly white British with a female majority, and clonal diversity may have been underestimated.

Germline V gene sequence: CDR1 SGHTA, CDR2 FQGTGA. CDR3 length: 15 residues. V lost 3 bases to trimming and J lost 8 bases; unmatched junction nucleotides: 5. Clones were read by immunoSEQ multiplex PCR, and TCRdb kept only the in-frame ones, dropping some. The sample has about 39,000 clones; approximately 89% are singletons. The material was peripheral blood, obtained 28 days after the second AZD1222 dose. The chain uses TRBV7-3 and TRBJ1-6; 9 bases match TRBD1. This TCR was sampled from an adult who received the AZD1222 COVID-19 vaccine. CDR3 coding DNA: TGTGCCAGCAGCTTTCCGGGGGACAGGGATTCACCCCTCCACTTT. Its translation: CASSFPGDRDSPLHF.